This T cell receptor (beta chain) was identified during a study of blood T cell repertoires in COVID-19. Study-wide background: Some COVID-19 samples were acute and others convalescent; all came from the United States, Italy and Spain. In each case, the material was cDNA or gDNA derived from T cells, B-cell-depleted T cells, or PBMCs.

In the source study's methods: Estimation of nucleated cell counts relied on the amplification of reference gene primers. This table comes from immunoSEQ multiplex PCR, and its TCRdb copy is limited to in-frame clones, with some not included. Clone size and V and J calls were adopted from that table, with D and trimming inferred from the DNA. The data show approximately 270,000 clones, around 90% seen once. Germline V CDR1 and CDR2: MNHEY, SVGAGI. Unmatched junction bases numbered 8, after V lost 6 bases and J lost 3 bases. This CDR3 contains 15 residues. The sequence was collected from a man in his late teens or twenties with active or convalescent COVID-19. Sequences were obtained from peripheral blood. The chain employs TRBV6-5 and TRBJ1-2; 9 bases map to TRBD1. DNA for the CDR3: TGTGCCAGCAGCCCAACAGGGGGCCTCGACTATGGCTACACCTTC. This sequence encodes CASSPTGGLDYGYTF.